This T cell receptor (beta chain) appears in the sequencing data of a study of blood T cell repertoires in COVID-19 (dated by TCRdb to the early 2020s). In the study overall: Collaborator samples came from the United States, Italy and Spain and covered acute and convalescent phases of COVID-19. The samples were drawn from two sources: the first 160 participants of the ongoing ImmuneRACE study, and fewer than 1,500 subjects contributed by 6 global collaborators. The material from the prospective study consisted of cDNA or gDNA derived from T cells, B-cell-depleted T cells, or PBMCs. Where available, HLA class I and class II types were obtained from metadata supplied by the sample provider rather than from assay-based typing. Nearly every sample came with metadata listing a de-identified subject ID, COVID-19 status, age in years and sex. The dataset comprised deeply sampled blood TCRbeta repertoires from subjects exposed to, actively infected with, or recovered from COVID-19. A freely available public database, intended as a resource for researchers studying the immune response to SARS-CoV-2, is where the repertoires were released. Beyond this particular receptor, the publication reports: Clinical and demographic metadata were provided uncurated, with the amount varying by source and participant.

This clone was detected many times. The specificity of this receptor is unknown. Base-call qualities are not available, and no considerably larger clone is one nucleotide away. In the prospective study, participants were about 18 to 100 years old, resided in about two dozen geographic areas of the United States, and were enrolled through a virtual design. To assign participants to cohorts, the prospective study relied on clinical history that participants themselves reported in a screening survey and a study questionnaire. Recovered participants in ImmuneRACE Cohort 3 were defined by two consecutive negative NP/OP PCR tests, clearance by a healthcare professional, or resolution of symptoms. In the prospective study, whole blood, serum and a nasopharyngeal or oropharyngeal swab were collected from each participant by mobile phlebotomists. Participants in the prospective study had the option to provide additional blood draws and questionnaires over a roughly two-month period. Before DNA extraction, prospective study blood samples were shipped either frozen or at room temperature.

For CDR1 and CDR2, the germline V gene lists MRHNA and SNTAGT. From its cysteine to its phenylalanine, the CDR3 spans 15 amino acids. The CDR3 DNA has 45 bases and is translated from base 1. V gives up 6 bases and J gives up 4 bases, and the segment between their germline ends measures 18 bases. TCRbeta CDR3 regions were amplified from genomic DNA by means of the immunoSEQ Assay, a bias-controlled multiplex PCR. As for the original processing: Nucleated cell counts per sample were estimated from amplification of reference gene primers within the assay. To quantify the absolute abundance of each unique TCRbeta CDR3 rearrangement, sequence reads were collapsed and filtered. Productive Simpson clonality was computed per sample as the square root of Simpson's diversity index over productive rearrangements. TCRdb obtained this table from immuneACCESS and retained in-frame rearrangements with V and J assigned. These tables miss some clones; where compared with another copy, unresolved V genes account for less than half of the shortfall, and the remainder is unexplained. That table furnishes V, J and clone size, whereas the DNA furnished D and trimming. This sample gives under 300,000 clones in total; 90% to 95% of them show up just once. The top ten clones comprise over 1.5% of the sample.

The sequence came from a woman between 18 and 29 years old who had recovered from COVID-19. Recombination linked TRBV6-4 to TRBJ1-2, with a weak D call of TRBD1 (5 bases match). Input material: PBMCs or T cells enriched from blood (not recorded which). The CDR3 region reads CASSPRGESGYGYTF. The DNA sequence reads TGTGCCAGCAGCCCCCGGGGGGAGTCGGGCTATGGCTACACCTTC.